This T cell receptor beta chain was observed in a study of cytomegalovirus exposure and HLA in healthy donors. Study details: From HLA-typed donors, an early data release held some 91 million unique TCRs.

This PCR relied on a set of 60 Vbeta primers and 13 Jbeta primers. This table comes from immunoSEQ multiplex PCR, and its TCRdb copy is limited to in-frame clones, with some not included. Here the sample spans roughly 300,000 clones, approximately 90% being singletons. Regarding this clone: Its cognate antigen is unknown. Germline and junction disagree at one end, which may indicate a read error.

Per the germline V gene, CDR1 is SEHNR and CDR2 is FQNEAQ (reference sequence). CDR3 length: 16 amino acids. Samples came from healthy bone marrow donors. Study-wide points: Later, an analysis showed that TCR beta chains associated with HLA were more clonally expanded than others that were equally common.

The TCR originated in a man aged 35-49 years in good health and CMV-seropositive. What was sequenced was PBMCs. The J gene is TRBJ2-7, the V gene TRBV7-9, with 13 nucleotides matching TRBD2. The CDR3 sequence is CSSSFGLAGVSYEQYF. The DNA for the CDR3 is TGTTCCAGCAGCTTTGGACTAGCGGGAGTTTCCTACGAGCAGTACTTC.